This T cell receptor beta chain was obtained from a study of blood T cells in healthy people across ages. The study, taken as a whole, reports: Higher diversity, along with more naive CD4+ cells, distinguished long-lived donors from aged donors.

Through a sample-barcoded 5' primer and a J-beta primer mix, a second PCR was run for roughly 6 to 12 cycles. TCRdb fed the 5' RACE reads into MiXCR, producing one record per CDR3 protein. The data hold 1,300,000 or so distinct CDR3 sequences, with roughly 60% observed a single time. Of note for this clonotype: The antigen is unknown.

Germline trimming cut 3 bases from V and 11 bases from J; bases unmatched to any gene: 18. The CDR3 consists of 15 residues. Germline loops: CDR1 DFQATT, CDR2 SNEGSKA (reference sequence). Sequencing was carried out using blood. This chain links TRBV20-1 with TRBJ2-5, with 7 positions matching TRBD1. This TCR derives from a man younger than 30 in good health. The CDR3 DNA follows: TGCAGTGCTAGCCCCTCTACAGGGGCGGGTTGGGAGCAGTACTTC. This codes for CSASPSTGAGWEQYF.